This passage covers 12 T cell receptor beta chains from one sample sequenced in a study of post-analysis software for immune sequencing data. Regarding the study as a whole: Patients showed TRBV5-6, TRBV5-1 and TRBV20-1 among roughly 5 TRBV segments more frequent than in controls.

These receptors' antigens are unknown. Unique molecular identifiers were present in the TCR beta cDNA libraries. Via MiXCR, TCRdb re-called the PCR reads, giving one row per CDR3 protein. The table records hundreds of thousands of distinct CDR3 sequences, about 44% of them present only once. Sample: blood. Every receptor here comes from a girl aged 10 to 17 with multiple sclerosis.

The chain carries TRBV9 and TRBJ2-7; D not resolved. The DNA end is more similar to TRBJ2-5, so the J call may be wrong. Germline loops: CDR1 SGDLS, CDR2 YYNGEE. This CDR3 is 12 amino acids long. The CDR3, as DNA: TGTGCCAGCAGCGTAGCTTTAGAGACCCAGTACTTC. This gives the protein CASSVALETQYF.

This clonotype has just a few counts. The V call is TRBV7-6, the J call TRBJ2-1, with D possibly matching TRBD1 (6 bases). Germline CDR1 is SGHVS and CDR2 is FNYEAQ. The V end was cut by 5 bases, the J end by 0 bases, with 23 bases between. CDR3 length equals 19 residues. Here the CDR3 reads CASSLPTGPFPFSYNEQFF. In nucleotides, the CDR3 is TGTGCCAGCAGCCTTCCGACAGGCCCATTCCCCTTCTCCTACAATGAGCAGTTCTTC.

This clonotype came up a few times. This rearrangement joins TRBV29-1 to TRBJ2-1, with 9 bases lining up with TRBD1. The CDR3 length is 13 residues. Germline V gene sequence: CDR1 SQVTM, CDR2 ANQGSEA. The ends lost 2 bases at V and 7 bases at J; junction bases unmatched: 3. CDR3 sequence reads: CSVETTGGNEQFF. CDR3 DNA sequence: TGCAGCGTTGAAACGACAGGGGGGAATGAGCAGTTCTTC.

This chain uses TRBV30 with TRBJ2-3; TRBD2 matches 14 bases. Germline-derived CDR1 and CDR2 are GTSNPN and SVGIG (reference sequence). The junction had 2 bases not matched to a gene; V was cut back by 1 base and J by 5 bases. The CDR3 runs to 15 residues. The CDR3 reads CAWSAGLAGGDTQYF. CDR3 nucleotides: TGTGCCTGGAGTGCCGGACTAGCGGGGGGAGATACGCAGTATTTT.

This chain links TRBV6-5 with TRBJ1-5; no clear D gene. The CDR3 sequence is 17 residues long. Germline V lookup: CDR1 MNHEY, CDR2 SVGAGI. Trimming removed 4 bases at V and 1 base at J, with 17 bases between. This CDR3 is CASSWRFGWESNQPQHF. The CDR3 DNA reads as TGTGCCAGCAGTTGGCGGTTTGGATGGGAAAGCAATCAGCCCCAGCATTTT.

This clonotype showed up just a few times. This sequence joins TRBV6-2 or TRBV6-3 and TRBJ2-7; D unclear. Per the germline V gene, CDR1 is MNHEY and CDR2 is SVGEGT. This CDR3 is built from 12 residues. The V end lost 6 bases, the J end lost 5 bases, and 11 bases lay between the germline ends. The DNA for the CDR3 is TGTGCCAGCAGCCAAGGGCGGAACGAGCAGTACTTC. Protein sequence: CASSQGRNEQYF.

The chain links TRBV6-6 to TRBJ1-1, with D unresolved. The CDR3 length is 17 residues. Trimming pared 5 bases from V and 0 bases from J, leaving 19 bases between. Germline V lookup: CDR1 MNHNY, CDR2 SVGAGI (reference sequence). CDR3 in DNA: TGTGCCAGCAGTCAATGGACCGAAATCAAAATGAACACTGAAGCTTTCTTT. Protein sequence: CASSQWTEIKMNTEAFF.

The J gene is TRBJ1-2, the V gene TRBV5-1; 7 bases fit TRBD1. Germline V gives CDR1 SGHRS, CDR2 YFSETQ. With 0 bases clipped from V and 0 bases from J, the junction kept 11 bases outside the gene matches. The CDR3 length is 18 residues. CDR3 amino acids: CASSLAGTVVESNYGYTF. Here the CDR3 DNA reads TGCGCCAGCAGCTTGGCCGGGACAGTGGTCGAATCTAACTATGGCTACACCTTC.

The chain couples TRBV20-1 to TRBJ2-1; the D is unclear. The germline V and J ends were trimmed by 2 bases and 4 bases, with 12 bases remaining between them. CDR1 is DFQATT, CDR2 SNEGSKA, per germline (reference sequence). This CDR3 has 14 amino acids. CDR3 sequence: CSARYVAPYNEQFF. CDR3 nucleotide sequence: TGCAGTGCTAGATATGTTGCCCCGTACAATGAGCAGTTCTTC.

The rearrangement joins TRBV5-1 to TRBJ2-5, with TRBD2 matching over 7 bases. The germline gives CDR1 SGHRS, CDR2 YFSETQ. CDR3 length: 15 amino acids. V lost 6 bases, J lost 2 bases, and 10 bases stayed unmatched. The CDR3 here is CASTSEGLQQETQYF. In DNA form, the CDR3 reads TGCGCCAGCACCTCGGAGGGACTACAACAAGAGACCCAGTACTTC.

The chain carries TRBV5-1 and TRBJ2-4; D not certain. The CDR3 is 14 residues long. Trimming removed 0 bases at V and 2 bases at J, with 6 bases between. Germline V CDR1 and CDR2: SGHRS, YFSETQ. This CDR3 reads CASSLAGTKNIQYF. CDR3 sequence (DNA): TGCGCCAGCAGCTTGGCCGGAACCAAAAACATTCAGTACTTC.

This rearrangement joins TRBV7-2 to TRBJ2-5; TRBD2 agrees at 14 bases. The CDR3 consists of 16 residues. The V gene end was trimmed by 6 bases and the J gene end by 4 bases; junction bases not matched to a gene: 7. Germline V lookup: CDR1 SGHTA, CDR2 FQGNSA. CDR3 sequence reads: CASSFLGTSGRETQYF. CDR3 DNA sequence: TGTGCCAGCAGTTTTCTCGGGACTAGCGGGAGAGAGACCCAGTACTTC.